This T cell receptor (beta chain) derives from a study of OX40 agonist ivuxolimab in advanced cancers. TCRdb's copy holds only in-frame clones and misses some; the assay was immunoSEQ multiplex PCR. Of more than 30,000 clones in the sample, about 87% are singletons; the top ten hold 3.5% to 5%. The V and J ends lost 2 bases and 4 bases respectively, with 11 bases between them. Per the germline V gene, CDR1 is SGHRS and CDR2 is YFSETQ. The CDR3 loop spans 14 amino acids. The sample in question was CD4+ or CD8+ T cells sorted from blood, obtained in a trial of the OX40 agonist ivuxolimab. The receptor was derived from an adult with an advanced solid tumor such as melanoma, head and neck, liver or kidney cancer. The gene calls are TRBV5-1 and TRBJ2-3; the D is unclear. The CDR3 region is CASSFRSGADTQYF. The CDR3 DNA follows: TGCGCCAGCAGCTTCAGGTCCGGAGCAGATACGCAGTATTTT.